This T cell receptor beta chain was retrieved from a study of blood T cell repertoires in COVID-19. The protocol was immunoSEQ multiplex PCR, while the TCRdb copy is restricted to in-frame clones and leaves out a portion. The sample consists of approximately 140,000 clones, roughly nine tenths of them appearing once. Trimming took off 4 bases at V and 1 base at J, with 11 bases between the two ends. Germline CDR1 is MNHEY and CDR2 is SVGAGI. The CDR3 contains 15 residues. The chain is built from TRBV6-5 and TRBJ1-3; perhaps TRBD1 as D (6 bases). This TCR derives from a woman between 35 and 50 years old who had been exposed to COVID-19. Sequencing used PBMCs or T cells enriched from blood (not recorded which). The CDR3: CASSFTGISGNTIYF. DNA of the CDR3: TGTGCCAGCAGTTTTACAGGGATATCTGGAAACACCATATATTTT.